A single sample gave rise to the 7 T cell receptor beta chains below, sequenced in a study of shared clonotypes between healthy human individuals. Clones were sequenced by immunoSEQ multiplex PCR, and TCRdb holds only the in-frame ones, with some missing. The sample shows some 2,500,000 clones, under 95% of them seen only once. Sequences were obtained from naive CD4+ T cells from PBMCs. The sample's subset: CD45RA+ positively selected. All receptors derive from a man between 18 and 29 years old in good health. Some clones in this sample may be carry-over from other donors' samples.

The chain uses TRBV5-8 and TRBJ1-5; possibly TRBD1 for D (5 bases). Trimming cost V 0 bases and J 8 bases, with 15 bases left between them. This CDR3 spans 15 amino acids. Germline CDR1 SGHTS, CDR2 YDEGEE. The CDR3: CASSLGGISGKPQHF. The CDR3 region has the DNA TGTGCCAGCAGCTTGGGGGGGATCTCAGGCAAGCCCCAGCATTTT.

CDR3 in DNA: TGTGCCAGTAGTATGAGGCTTCCAGATCCTACTTATAGCAATCAGCCCCAGCATTTT. Amino acids: CASSMRLPDPTYSNQPQHF. V gene TRBV19 combines with J gene TRBJ1-5; D gene ambiguous. Germline V gene sequence: CDR1 LNHDA, CDR2 SQIVND (reference sequence). V was cut by 3 bases and J by 0 bases, with 21 bases left in between. This CDR3 has 19 residues.

This clone was counted only a few times. This same CDR3 is encoded by further DNA sequences in the sample. The chain uses TRBV6-5 and TRBJ1-5; D ambiguous. With 0 bases removed from V and 3 bases from J, the gap between germline ends came to 3 bases. The CDR3 has 13 amino acids. Germline values: CDR1 MNHEY, CDR2 SVGAGI. The CDR3 is CASSYSLNQPQHF. In DNA, the CDR3 is TGTGCCAGCAGTTACTCGCTCAATCAGCCCCAGCATTTT.

V gene TRBV11-2 combines with J gene TRBJ2-1; possibly TRBD1 for D (6 bases). The V end lost 6 bases, the J end lost 3 bases, and 18 bases lay between the germline ends. The germline V gene has CDR1 SGHAT and CDR2 FQNNGV. This CDR3 has 16 amino acids. The CDR3 DNA is TGTGCCAGCAGAAATCCGGGACAACGGAACTACAATGAGCAGTTCTTC. Amino acids: CASRNPGQRNYNEQFF.

As for this clone: The same CDR3 also results from other DNA sequences found in this sample. This rearrangement joins TRBV5-1 to TRBJ1-1; D unclear. CDR1 and CDR2 (germline): SGHRS, YFSETQ. CDR3 size: 14 residues. Trimming left V 0 bases short and J 1 base short, with 7 bases between. In DNA form, the CDR3 reads TGCGCCAGCAGCTTGGGTCCCCCGAACACTGAAGCTTTCTTT. It translates to CASSLGPPNTEAFF.

The chain employs TRBV5-1 and TRBJ2-6; possibly TRBD1 or TRBD2 for D (5 bases each). Germline lookup yields CDR1 SGHRS and CDR2 YFSETQ. The CDR3 runs to 15 residues. Trimming pared 0 bases from V and 6 bases from J, leaving 10 bases between. CDR3 coding DNA: TGCGCCAGCAGCTTGGCCGGGGCAGTGGCCAACGTCCTGACTTTC. Encoded protein: CASSLAGAVANVLTF. The full variable domain, its missing parts supplied by reference TRBV5-1 and TRBJ2-6, is KAGVTQTPRYLIKTRGQQVTLSCSPISGHRSVSWYQQTPGQGLQFLFEYFSETQRNKGNFPGRFSGRQFSNSRSEMNVSTLELGDSALYLCASSLAGAVANVLTFGAGSRLTVL.

This clone has a single count. The same CDR3 is also encoded by other DNA sequences in this sample. This chain uses TRBV28 with TRBJ1-1; D remains unclear. The germline V gene has CDR1 MDHEN and CDR2 SYDVKM. The CDR3 spans 13 residues. The V gene lost 1 base and the J gene lost 0 bases, with 3 bases spanning the gap. The CDR3 DNA follows: TGTGCCAGCAGTTTATCCTTGAACACTGAAGCTTTCTTT. The encoded protein is CASSLSLNTEAFF.